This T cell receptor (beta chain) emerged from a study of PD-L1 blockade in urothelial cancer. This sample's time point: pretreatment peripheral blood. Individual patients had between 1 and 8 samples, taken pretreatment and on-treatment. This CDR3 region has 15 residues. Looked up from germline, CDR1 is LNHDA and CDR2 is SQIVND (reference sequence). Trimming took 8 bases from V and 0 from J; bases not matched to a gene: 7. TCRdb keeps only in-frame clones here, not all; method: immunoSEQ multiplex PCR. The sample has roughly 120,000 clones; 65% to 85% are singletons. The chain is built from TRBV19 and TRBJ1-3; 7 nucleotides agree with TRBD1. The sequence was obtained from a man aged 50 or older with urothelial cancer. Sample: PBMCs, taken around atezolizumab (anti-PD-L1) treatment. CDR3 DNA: TGTGCCAGTTGGACAGGATTACTCTCTGGAAACACCATATATTTT. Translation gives CASWTGLLSGNTIYF. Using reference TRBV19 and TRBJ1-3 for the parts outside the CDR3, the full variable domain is DGGITQSPKYLFRKEGQNVTLSCEQNLNHDAMYWYRQDPGQGLRLIYYSQIVNDFQKGDIAEGYSVSREKKESFPLTVTSAQKNPTAFYLCASWTGLLSGNTIYFGEGSWLTVV.